This passage covers 27 T cell receptor beta chains from one sample sequenced in a study of human T cells and chemical hapten exposure. TCRdb reanalysed the RACE reads using MiXCR and keeps one entry per CDR3 protein. Of some 80,000 distinct CDR3 sequences listed, 10% to 13% were seen once; the top ten hold 2.5%. Sample time point: patch test 2, 6 weeks after DPC sensitization. Noted treatment: therapeutic diphenylcyclopropenone sensitization with weekly scalp DPC. The sample consisted of whole blood, taken in connection with sensitization to the hapten diphenylcyclopropenone (DPC). The source of these receptors is a woman aged 25 to 39 with alopecia areata. Some clones in this sample may be carry-over from other donors' samples.

The sample holds a few counts of this clonotype. The chain combines TRBV7-2 with TRBJ2-6, with 13 positions matching TRBD2. Germline V gene data show CDR1 as SGHTA and CDR2 as FQGNSA. This CDR3 has 18 residues. V shed 5 bases and J 2 bases; nucleotides not matched to a gene: 6. CDR3 amino acids: CASSPAGLAGAGANVLTF. CDR3 sequence (DNA): TGTGCCAGCAGCCCAGCCGGACTAGCGGGAGCTGGGGCCAACGTCCTGACTTTC.

This clonotype was counted ten times or more. The CDR3 here is CASSPLAGAGADTQYF. Written as DNA, the CDR3 is TGCGCCAGCAGCCCATTAGCGGGGGCCGGGGCAGATACGCAGTATTTT. This chain connects TRBV5-1 to TRBJ2-3; the match to TRBD2 covers 9 bases. This CDR3 has 16 amino acids. CDR1 SGHRS and CDR2 YFSETQ come from the germline V gene. V was pared by 4 bases and J by 4 bases, with 10 bases of the junction left unmatched.

This clonotype was recorded at least ten times. The chain employs TRBV6-2 or TRBV6-3 and TRBJ2-3, with 8 nucleotides matching TRBD2. Trimming took 2 bases from V and 4 from J; bases not matched to a gene: 11. Germline values: CDR1 MNHEY, CDR2 SVGEGT. The CDR3 length is 17 residues. The CDR3 DNA sequence: TGTGCCAGCAGTTACGGTCGCAGCGGGAGTTGGGCAGATACGCAGTATTTT. Translating it yields CASSYGRSGSWADTQYF.

This clonotype came up many times. The rearrangement joins TRBV18 to TRBJ2-6; D ambiguous. The CDR3 has 13 amino acids. Per the germline V gene, CDR1 is KGHSH and CDR2 is LQKENI. Trimming left V 0 bases short and J 3 bases short, with 0 bases between. The CDR3 here is CASSPPGANVLTF. The DNA of the CDR3 is TGTGCCAGCTCACCACCTGGGGCCAACGTCCTGACTTTC. Complete variable domain (other parts from reference TRBV18 and TRBJ2-6): NAGVMQNPRHLVRRRGQEARLRCSPMKGHSHVYWYRQLPEEGLKFMVYLQKENIIDESGMPKERFSAEFPKEGPSILRIQQVVRGDSAAYFCASSPPGANVLTFGAGSRLTVL.

This clonotype occurred a few times. This sequence joins TRBV20-1 and TRBJ1-2; no firm D call. This CDR3 is 11 amino acids long. V lost 6 bases and J 4 bases, leaving 9 bases between the germline ends. Germline V gene lookup returns CDR1 DFQATT and CDR2 SNEGSKA (reference sequence). The CDR3 DNA sequence: TGCAGTGCCCGTGGAATCTATGGCTACACCTTC. Amino acids: CSARGIYGYTF.

The chain couples TRBV11-2 to TRBJ2-1; 8 positions agree with TRBD2. The trim removed 1 base at V and 6 bases at J, leaving 5 bases unmatched. The germline gives CDR1 SGHAT, CDR2 FQNNGV. The CDR3 consists of 15 residues. In DNA form, the CDR3 reads TGTGCCAGCAGCTTAGGTCTAGCGGGCGGCAATGAGCAGTTCTTC. As protein: CASSLGLAGGNEQFF.

The sample holds many counts of this clonotype. The chain recombines TRBV7-2 with TRBJ2-7, with D uncertain. Germline V gene lookup returns CDR1 SGHTA and CDR2 FQGNSA. Trimming stripped 2 bases from V and 2 bases from J, with 4 bases between. The CDR3 is made up of 12 amino acids. Written as DNA, the CDR3 is TGTGCCAGCAGCTTACTAGCCTACGAGCAGTACTTC. It encodes CASSLLAYEQYF. Together with reference TRBV7-2 and TRBJ2-7, the CDR3 gives the full variable domain: GAGVSQSPSNKVTEKGKDVELRCDPISGHTALYWYRQSLGQGLEFLIYFQGNSAPDKSGLPSDRFSAERTGGSVSTLTIQRTQQEDSAVYLCASSLLAYEQYFGPGTRLTVT.

This clonotype came up many times. The gene calls are TRBV2 and TRBJ2-7; TRBD2 aligns across 8 bases. There are 14 residues in the CDR3. After removal of 11 bases from V and 7 bases from J, the junction contained 16 bases not matched to a gene. Germline-derived CDR1 and CDR2 are SNHLY and FYNNEI. CDR3 residues: CAGKTREGGLEQYF. DNA for the CDR3: TGTGCCGGCAAGACCCGGGAGGGGGGGCTGGAGCAGTACTTC.

Ten or more counts support this clonotype. This chain links TRBV7-3 with TRBJ2-2; 7 bases agree with TRBD2. Trimming cost V 6 bases and J 2 bases; bases outside gene matches: 9. Germline lookup yields CDR1 SGHTA and CDR2 FQGTGA. The CDR3 has 16 amino acids. The CDR3 DNA sequence: TGTGCCAGCAGTCCCCCGGCGGGAGAAAACACCGGGGAGCTGTTTTTT. Amino acid sequence: CASSPPAGENTGELFF.

The chain combines TRBV7-2 with TRBJ1-3, with D hard to call. V was pared by 0 bases and J by 0 bases, with 9 bases between. The CDR3 is 16 amino acids. Germline CDR1 reads SGHTA; CDR2 reads FQGNSA. For the CDR3, the DNA is TGTGCCAGCAGCTTAGCGGTCGTGAGCTCTGGAAACACCATATATTTT. It is translated as CASSLAVVSSGNTIYF.

This clonotype was seen many times. This sequence joins TRBV29-1 and TRBJ1-2; D is unclear. Per germline, CDR1 SQVTM and CDR2 ANQGSEA. CDR3 length equals 11 residues. V was trimmed by 3 bases and J by 4 bases, leaving 6 bases between them. The CDR3 nucleotides read TGCAGCGTTGATGGACTCTATGGCTACACCTTC. Its translation: CSVDGLYGYTF.

This clonotype has only a few counts. The chain carries TRBV7-9 and TRBJ2-2; D remains unclear. Trimming took 6 bases from V and 6 from J, leaving 8 bases between them. Germline lookup yields CDR1 SEHNR and CDR2 FQNEAQ (reference sequence). This CDR3 has 12 residues. Here the CDR3 reads CASSPSAGELFF. The CDR3 nucleotides are TGTGCCAGCAGTCCCAGTGCCGGGGAGCTGTTTTTT. Full variable domain (remainder filled in from reference TRBV7-9 and TRBJ2-2): DTGVSQNPRHKITKRGQNVTFRCDPISEHNRLYWYRQTLGQGPEFLTYFQNEAQLEKSRLLSDRFSAERPKGSFSTLEIQRTEQGDSAMYLCASSPSAGELFFGEGSRLTVL.

This clonotype has more than one count but fewer than ten. CDR3 in amino acids: CSVATGQEFEAFF. The CDR3, as DNA: TGCAGCGTTGCAACAGGACAGGAATTTGAAGCTTTCTTT. The chain is built from TRBV29-1 and TRBJ1-1; TRBD1 aligns across 7 bases. Germline values: CDR1 SQVTM, CDR2 ANQGSEA. CDR3 length: 13 residues. V shed 4 bases, J shed 7 bases, and the junction held 9 bases outside the gene matches.

CDR3 protein: CASSLQGTNTEAFF. The CDR3 nucleotides are TGTGCCAGCAGCTTACAGGGAACCAACACTGAAGCTTTCTTT. The chain combines TRBV7-2 with TRBJ1-1; TRBD1 might be the D (5 bases). The CDR3 totals 14 residues. Per the germline V gene, CDR1 is SGHTA and CDR2 is FQGNSA. V lost 2 bases to trimming and J lost 2 bases, with 9 bases between them. The variable domain in full, with the rest retrieved from reference TRBV7-2 and TRBJ1-1, is GAGVSQSPSNKVTEKGKDVELRCDPISGHTALYWYRQSLGQGLEFLIYFQGNSAPDKSGLPSDRFSAERTGGSVSTLTIQRTQQEDSAVYLCASSLQGTNTEAFFGQGTRLTVV.

This clonotype was seen a handful of times. The rearrangement uses TRBV3-2 and TRBJ2-5. TRBV3-2 is given as a pseudogene. The CDR3 totals 17 residues. The CDR3 region is CASSQDLGRRYQETQYF. CDR3 nucleotides: TGTGCCAGCAGCCAAGACTTGGGACGGCGGTACCAAGAGACCCAGTACTTC.

This clonotype showed up just a few times. This chain uses TRBV6-5 with TRBJ1-1, with no clear D. This CDR3 spans 16 amino acids. In germline, CDR1 is MNHEY, CDR2 SVGAGI. Between the trimmed V and J ends, which lost 2 bases and 0 bases, there was a span of 13 bases. DNA for the CDR3: TGTGCCAGCAGTTACGATCCGGGCTCGATGAACACTGAAGCTTTCTTT. The encoded protein is CASSYDPGSMNTEAFF.

This rearrangement joins TRBV20-1 to TRBJ1-2; 12 nucleotides match TRBD1. This CDR3 region has 16 residues. V lost 3 bases and J lost 6; bases outside the gene matches: 11. The germline V gene encodes CDR1 DFQATT and CDR2 SNEGSKA (reference sequence). This CDR3 reads CSASGPGTGGWDGYTF. As DNA, the CDR3 is TGCAGTGCTAGCGGTCCCGGGACAGGGGGCTGGGATGGCTACACCTTC.

This clonotype has a handful of counts. The chain joins TRBV11-2 to TRBJ2-1; 9 positions match TRBD1. This CDR3 has 14 amino acids. The junction had 7 bases not matched to a gene; V was cut back by 4 bases and J by 9 bases. The germline gives CDR1 SGHAT, CDR2 FQNNGV. The chain's CDR3 is CASSSGQGIGEQFF. The DNA for the CDR3 is TGTGCCAGCAGCTCCGGACAGGGGATAGGTGAGCAGTTCTTC.

This clonotype was counted a few times. The gene calls are TRBV7-6 and TRBJ2-2, with D tentatively TRBD2 (6 bases). The CDR3 contains 16 residues. V lost 5 bases to trimming and J lost 2 bases, with 15 bases between them. CDR1 is SGHVS, CDR2 FNYEAQ, per germline. The CDR3 DNA follows: TGTGCCAGCAGCCCCCTCGCGGGAATTAACACCGGGGAGCTGTTTTTT. Protein: CASSPLAGINTGELFF.

This chain links TRBV28 with TRBJ2-4; tentative D call: TRBD1 (5 bases). This CDR3 has 13 amino acids. Trimming left V 6 bases short and J 6 bases short, with 12 bases between. CDR1 is MDHEN, CDR2 SYDVKM, per germline. CDR3 nucleotide sequence: TGTGCCAGCAGCCAAGATCAGGGAAACATTCAGTACTTC. Its translation is CASSQDQGNIQYF.

This rearrangement joins TRBV6-5 to TRBJ2-7, with 13 nucleotides matching TRBD2. With V trimmed by 5 bases and J by 6 bases, 4 bases remained unmatched. Germline CDR1 reads MNHEY; CDR2 reads SVGAGI. CDR3 length equals 14 residues. DNA for the CDR3: TGTGCCAGCAGTCCTGGACTAGCGGGAGCCGAGCAGTACTTC. The encoded protein is CASSPGLAGAEQYF.

This clonotype was observed many times. This chain connects TRBV6-1 to TRBJ2-5, with 7 bases identical to TRBD2. From germline, CDR1 is MNHNS and CDR2 SASEGT. This CDR3 is built from 18 residues. V shed 4 bases and J 2 bases; nucleotides not matched to a gene: 16. CDR3 sequence (DNA): TGTGCCAGCAGTGTTAGCCCGAGCTCAGCGGGGTTTCAAGAGACCCAGTACTTC. Translated: CASSVSPSSAGFQETQYF.

This clonotype was counted a few times. In DNA, the CDR3 is TGTGCCAGCAGTCCAGGGCCGTCCGCCCTCTACGAGCAGTACTTC. Translation gives CASSPGPSALYEQYF. The rearrangement joins TRBV27 to TRBJ2-7; a weak D match, TRBD1 (5 bases). This CDR3 is built from 15 residues. V was clipped by 5 bases and J by 3 bases, with 17 bases between them. Germline lookup yields CDR1 MNHEY and CDR2 SMNVEV (reference sequence).

This clonotype was counted many times. This rearrangement joins TRBV7-2 to TRBJ2-5; D uncertain. In germline, CDR1 is SGHTA, CDR2 FQGNSA. The length of the CDR3 is 14 residues. V lost 1 base and J lost 0, with 6 bases in between. The CDR3 DNA reads TGTGCCAGCAGCTTAGGCAACTACCAAGAGACCCAGTACTTC. As protein: CASSLGNYQETQYF.

This clonotype was picked up many times. As DNA, the CDR3 is TGCAGTGCTATAAGGGGCTGGAACACTGAAGCTTTCTTT. Translating it yields CSAIRGWNTEAFF. V and J are TRBV20-1 and TRBJ1-1, with D maybe TRBD1 (5 bases). This CDR3 region has 13 residues. Trimming left V 4 bases short and J 1 base short, with 10 bases between. Germline V gives CDR1 DFQATT, CDR2 SNEGSKA (reference sequence).

The rearrangement joins TRBV11-1 to TRBJ2-5; D is perhaps TRBD1 or TRBD2 (5 bases each). V lost 4 bases, J lost 7 bases, and 16 bases lay in between. The CDR3 sequence is 14 residues long. The V gene's germline CDR1 is SGHAT and CDR2 FQDESV (reference sequence). This chain's CDR3 is CASSSRDGKLTQYF. CDR3 DNA: TGTGCCAGCAGCTCACGGGACGGAAAATTGACCCAGTACTTC.

The table lists this clonotype with many counts. The chain joins TRBV29-1 to TRBJ1-2; D remains ambiguous. Germline V gene sequence: CDR1 SQVTM, CDR2 ANQGSEA. The CDR3 has 11 amino acids. V was clipped by 6 bases and J by 3 bases, with 8 bases between them. The CDR3 loop is CSVVRDYGYTF. DNA of the CDR3: TGCAGCGTAGTTCGGGACTATGGCTACACCTTC.